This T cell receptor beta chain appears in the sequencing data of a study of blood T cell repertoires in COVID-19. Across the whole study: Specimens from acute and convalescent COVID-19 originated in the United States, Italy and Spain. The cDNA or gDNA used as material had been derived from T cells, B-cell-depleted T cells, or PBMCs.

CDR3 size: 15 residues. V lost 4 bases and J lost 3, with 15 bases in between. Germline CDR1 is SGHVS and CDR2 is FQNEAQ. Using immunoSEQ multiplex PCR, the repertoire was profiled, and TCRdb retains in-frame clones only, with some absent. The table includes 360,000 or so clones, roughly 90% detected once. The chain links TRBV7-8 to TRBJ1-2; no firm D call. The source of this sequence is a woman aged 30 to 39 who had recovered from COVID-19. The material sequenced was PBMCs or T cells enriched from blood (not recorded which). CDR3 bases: TGTGCCAGCAGCTCCGACCGAGGAGAGTACTATGGCTACACCTTC. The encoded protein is CASSSDRGEYYGYTF.